This T cell receptor beta chain was sequenced during a study of cytomegalovirus exposure and HLA in healthy donors. Study-wide background: Just over 80% of around 390 genotyped donors fell in the Caucasian-associated ancestry cluster. Study findings and constraints: Follow-up analysis found HLA locus-dependent TCR association rates, highest for DRB1 and lowest for HLA-C.

PCR primers comprised 60 Vbeta and 13 Jbeta primers. Assay: immunoSEQ multiplex PCR; the TCRdb copy retains only in-frame clones and omits some. The sample lists about 150,000 clones, 70% to 90% occurring once. Comment on this clone: The antigen is unknown.

Germline V gene data show CDR1 as MRHNA and CDR2 as SNTAGT. This CDR3 is 13 amino acids long. V shed 6 bases and J shed 4 bases, with 12 bases lying between them. Healthy individuals who donated bone marrow served as the donors. Input material: PBMCs. The origin of this receptor is a young woman in good health and CMV-seronegative. The rearrangement joins TRBV6-4 to TRBJ1-2; no reliable D call. CDR3 coding DNA: TGTGCCAGCAGGGCTTCGGGTAGCTATGGCTACACCTTC. It encodes CASRASGSYGYTF.